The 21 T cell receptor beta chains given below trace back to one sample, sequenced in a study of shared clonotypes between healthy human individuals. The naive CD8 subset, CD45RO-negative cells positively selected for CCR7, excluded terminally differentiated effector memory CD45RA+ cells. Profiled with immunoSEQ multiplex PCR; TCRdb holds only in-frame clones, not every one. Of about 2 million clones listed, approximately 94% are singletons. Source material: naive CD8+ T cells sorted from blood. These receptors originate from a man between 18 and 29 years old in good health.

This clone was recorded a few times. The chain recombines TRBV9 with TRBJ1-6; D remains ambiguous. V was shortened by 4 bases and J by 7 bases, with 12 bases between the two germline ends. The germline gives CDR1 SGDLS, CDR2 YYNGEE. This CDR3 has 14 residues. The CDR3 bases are TGTGCCAGCAGCAAGGACTCCCCCAATTCACCCCTCCACTTT. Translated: CASSKDSPNSPLHF.

This CDR3 reads CASSGPGFNQPQHF. For the CDR3, the DNA is TGTGCCAGCAGTGGGCCGGGTTTCAATCAGCCCCAGCATTTT. This sequence joins TRBV27 and TRBJ1-5; D is unresolved. The CDR3 consists of 14 residues. V dropped 5 bases and J dropped 3 bases, with 11 bases sitting between them. Germline lookup yields CDR1 MNHEY and CDR2 SMNVEV (reference sequence).

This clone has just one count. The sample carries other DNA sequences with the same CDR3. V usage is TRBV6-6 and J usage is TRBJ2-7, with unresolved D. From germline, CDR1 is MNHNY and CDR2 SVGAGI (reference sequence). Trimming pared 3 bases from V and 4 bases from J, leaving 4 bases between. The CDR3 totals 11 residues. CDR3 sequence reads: CASSYLYEQYF. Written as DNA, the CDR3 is TGTGCCAGCAGTTATCTATACGAGCAGTACTTC.

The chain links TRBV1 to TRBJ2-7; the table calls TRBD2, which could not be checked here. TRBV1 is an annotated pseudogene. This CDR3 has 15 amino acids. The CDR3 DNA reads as TGCACCAGCAGCCTCGGGAACGGGGTCTCCTACGAGCAGTACTTC. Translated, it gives CTSSLGNGVSYEQYF.

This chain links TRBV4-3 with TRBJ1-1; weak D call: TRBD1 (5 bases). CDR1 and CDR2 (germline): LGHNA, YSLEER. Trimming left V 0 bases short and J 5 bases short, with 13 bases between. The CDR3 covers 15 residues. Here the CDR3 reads CASSQDTTGGTEAFF. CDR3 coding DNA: TGCGCCAGCAGCCAAGACACAACGGGGGGGACTGAAGCTTTCTTT.

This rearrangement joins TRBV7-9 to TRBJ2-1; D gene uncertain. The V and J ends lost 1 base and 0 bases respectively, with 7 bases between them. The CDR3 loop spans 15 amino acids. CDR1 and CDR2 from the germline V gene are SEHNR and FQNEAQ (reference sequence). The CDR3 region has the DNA TGTGCCAGCAGCTTAGGGAGTAGCTCCTACAATGAGCAGTTCTTC. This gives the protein CASSLGSSSYNEQFF.

The CDR3 DNA reads as TGTGCCAGCAGCCTGGACATGAACACCGGGGAGCTGTTTTTT. It yields the protein CASSLDMNTGELFF. The chain couples TRBV13 to TRBJ2-2, with a tentative D call TRBD1 (5 bases). This CDR3 is built from 14 residues. The V end was cut by 5 bases, the J end by 1 base, with 8 bases between. Germline CDR1 is PRHDT and CDR2 is FYEKMQ (reference sequence).

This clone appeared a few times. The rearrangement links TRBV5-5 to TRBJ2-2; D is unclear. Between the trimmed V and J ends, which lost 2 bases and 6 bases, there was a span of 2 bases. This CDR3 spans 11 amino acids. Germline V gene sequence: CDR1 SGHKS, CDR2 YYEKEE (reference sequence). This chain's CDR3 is CASSFSGELFF. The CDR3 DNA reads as TGTGCCAGCAGCTTTTCCGGGGAGCTGTTTTTT.

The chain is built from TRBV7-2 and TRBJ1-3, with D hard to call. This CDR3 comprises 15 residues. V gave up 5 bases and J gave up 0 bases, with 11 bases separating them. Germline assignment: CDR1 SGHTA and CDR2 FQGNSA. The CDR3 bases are TGTGCCAGCAGCGTGGGGAGGAGCTCTGGAAACACCATATATTTT. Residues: CASSVGRSSGNTIYF.

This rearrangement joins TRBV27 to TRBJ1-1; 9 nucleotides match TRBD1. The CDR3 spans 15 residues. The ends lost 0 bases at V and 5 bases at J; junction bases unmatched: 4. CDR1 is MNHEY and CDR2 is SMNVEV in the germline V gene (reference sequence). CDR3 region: CASSLSGQGGTEAFF. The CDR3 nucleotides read TGTGCCAGCAGTTTATCGGGACAGGGAGGGACTGAAGCTTTCTTT.

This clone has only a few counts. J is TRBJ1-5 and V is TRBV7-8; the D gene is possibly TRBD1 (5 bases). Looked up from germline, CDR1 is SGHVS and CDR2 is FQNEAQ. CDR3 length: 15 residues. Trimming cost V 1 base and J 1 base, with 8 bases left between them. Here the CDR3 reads CASSLGAGSNQPQHF. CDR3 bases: TGTGCCAGCAGCTTAGGGGCAGGGAGCAATCAGCCCCAGCATTTT.

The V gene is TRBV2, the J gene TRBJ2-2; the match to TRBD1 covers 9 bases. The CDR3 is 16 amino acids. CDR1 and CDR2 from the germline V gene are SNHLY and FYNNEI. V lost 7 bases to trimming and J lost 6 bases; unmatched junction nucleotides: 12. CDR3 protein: CASNGGLGQGAGELFF. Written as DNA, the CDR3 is TGTGCCAGCAACGGGGGTTTGGGACAGGGTGCCGGGGAGCTGTTTTTT.

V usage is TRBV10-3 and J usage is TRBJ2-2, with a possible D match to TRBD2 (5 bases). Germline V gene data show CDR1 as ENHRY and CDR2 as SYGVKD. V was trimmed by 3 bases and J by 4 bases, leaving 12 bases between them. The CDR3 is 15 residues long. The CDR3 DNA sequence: TGTGCCATCAGTGAAACCAGCAGCGGCACCGGGGAGCTGTTTTTT. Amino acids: CAISETSSGTGELFF.

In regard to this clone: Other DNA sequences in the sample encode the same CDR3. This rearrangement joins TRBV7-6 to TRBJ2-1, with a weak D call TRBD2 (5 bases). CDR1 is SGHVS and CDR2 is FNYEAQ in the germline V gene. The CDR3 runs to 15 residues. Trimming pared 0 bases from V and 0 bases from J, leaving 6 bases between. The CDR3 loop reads CASSLAGSSYNEQFF. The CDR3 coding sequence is TGTGCCAGCAGCTTAGCGGGGAGCTCCTACAATGAGCAGTTCTTC.

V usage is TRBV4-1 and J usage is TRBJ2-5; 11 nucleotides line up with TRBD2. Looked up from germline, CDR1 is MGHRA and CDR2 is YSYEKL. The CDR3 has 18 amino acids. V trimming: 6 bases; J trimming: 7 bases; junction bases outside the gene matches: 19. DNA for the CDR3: TGCGCCAGCAGACAGATAACCGGGACTAGCGGCCCTGGGGGGACCCAGTACTTC. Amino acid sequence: CASRQITGTSGPGGTQYF.

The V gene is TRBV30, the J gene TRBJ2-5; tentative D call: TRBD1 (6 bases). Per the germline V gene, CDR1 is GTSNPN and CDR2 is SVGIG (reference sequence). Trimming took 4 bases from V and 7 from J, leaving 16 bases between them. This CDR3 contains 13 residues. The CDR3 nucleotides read TGTGCCTGGAAGGCAGGGGACCTTAGGACCCAGTACTTC. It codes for CAWKAGDLRTQYF.

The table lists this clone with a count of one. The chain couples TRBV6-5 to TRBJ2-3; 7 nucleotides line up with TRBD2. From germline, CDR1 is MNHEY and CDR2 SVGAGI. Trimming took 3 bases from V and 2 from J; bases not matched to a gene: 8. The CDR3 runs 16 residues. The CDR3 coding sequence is TGTGCCAGCAGTTATGGGGCGGGGGAGTACACAGATACGCAGTATTTT. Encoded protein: CASSYGAGEYTDTQYF.

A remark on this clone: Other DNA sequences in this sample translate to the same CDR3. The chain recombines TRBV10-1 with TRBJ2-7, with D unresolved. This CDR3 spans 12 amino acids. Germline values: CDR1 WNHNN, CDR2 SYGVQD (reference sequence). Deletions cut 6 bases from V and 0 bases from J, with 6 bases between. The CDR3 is CASSDYSYEQYF. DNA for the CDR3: TGCGCCAGCAGCGATTACTCCTACGAGCAGTACTTC.

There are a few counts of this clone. This CDR3 reads CASSPHNPNQPQHF. In DNA form, the CDR3 reads TGTGCCAGCAGTCCACACAACCCCAATCAGCCCCAGCATTTT. This sequence joins TRBV2 and TRBJ1-5; D gene ambiguous. This CDR3 is built from 14 residues. From germline, CDR1 is SNHLY and CDR2 FYNNEI. Trimming stripped 5 bases from V and 3 bases from J, with 11 bases between.

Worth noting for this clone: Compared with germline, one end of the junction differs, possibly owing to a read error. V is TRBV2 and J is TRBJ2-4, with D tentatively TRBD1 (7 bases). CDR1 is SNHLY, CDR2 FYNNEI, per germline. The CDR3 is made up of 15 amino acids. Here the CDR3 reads CARSGRLGTENIQYF. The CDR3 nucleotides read TGTGCCAGAAGTGGGAGGCTGGGGACAGAAAACATTCAGTACTTC.

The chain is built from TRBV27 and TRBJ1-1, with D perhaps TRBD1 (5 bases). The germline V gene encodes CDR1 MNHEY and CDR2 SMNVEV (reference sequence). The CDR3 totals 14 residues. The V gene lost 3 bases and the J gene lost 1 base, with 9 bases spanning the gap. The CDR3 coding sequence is TGTGCCAGCAGTTTTTTCGGACAGAACACTGAAGCTTTCTTT. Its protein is CASSFFGQNTEAFF.